This T cell receptor (beta chain) is drawn from a study of regulatory T cells in long-lasting Graves disease. Broader study findings: Relative to new patients (roughly 970), persistent patients exhibited greater sharing of public clonotypes (approximately 2,800). TCR diversity was lower in persistent than newly diagnosed Graves' disease. Not thyroid tissue but only peripheral blood was studied. Persistent cases favored TRBV28, TRBJ1-2 and TRBJ2-5.

Sample time point: persistent/refractory GD, antithyroid drugs over 5 years with positive TRAb. PBMC-derived RNA was used for the TCR library. Concerning this clonotype: The antigen is unknown.

Germline values: CDR1 LGHDT, CDR2 YNNKEL (reference sequence). This CDR3 comprises 14 residues. Between the trimmed V and J ends, which lost 6 bases and 4 bases, there was a span of 12 bases. HTBI primers from iRepertoire and Arm-PCR of CDR3 regions yielded the TCR beta libraries. From the multiplex PCR reads, TCRdb called clonotypes with MiXCR, one entry per CDR3 protein. This sample has hundreds of thousands of distinct CDR3 sequences, with 20% to 25% found just once. The input for sequencing was peripheral blood mononuclear cells (PBMCs), taken when the disease was refractory, from a patient treated with antithyroid drugs. The sequence was obtained from a female donor with Graves disease. The V gene is TRBV3-1, the J gene TRBJ1-4; tentatively, D is TRBD1 (5 bases). This CDR3 is CASSPFGGNEKLFF. In DNA form, the CDR3 reads TGTGCCAGCAGTCCTTTTGGGGGTAATGAAAAACTGTTTTTT.